Shown below are 6 T cell receptor beta chains from a single sample sequenced in a study of technical replicates of blood from a few donors. Clones were read by immunoSEQ multiplex PCR, and TCRdb kept only the in-frame ones, dropping some. Here the sample spans fewer than 100,000 clones, around 97% being singletons. Sequencing was done on a sample of T cells isolated from PBMCs. Source of these receptors: a human donor in good health.

V and J are TRBV5-1 and TRBJ1-2; unclear D gene. Germline CDR1 SGHRS, CDR2 YFSETQ. Trimming shortened V by 5 bases and J by 5 bases, and 10 bases separated the two germline ends. The CDR3 has 12 amino acids. CDR3 sequence (DNA): TGCGCCAGCAGTCCGGCGGGTTATGGCTACACCTTC. Translating gives CASSPAGYGYTF.

The chain links TRBV5-6 to TRBJ2-7, with TRBD2 identical over 8 bases. With 2 bases clipped from V and 4 bases from J, the junction kept 2 bases outside the gene matches. Germline V gene lookup returns CDR1 SGHDT and CDR2 YYEEEE. CDR3 length equals 13 residues. Here the CDR3 DNA reads TGTGCCAGCAGCTTTGGACTAGCTTACGAGCAGTACTTC. This codes for CASSFGLAYEQYF.

The V call is TRBV11-3, the J call TRBJ2-7, with TRBD1 matching over 7 bases. CDR1 is SGHNT and CDR2 is YENEEA in the germline V gene. CDR3 length: 13 amino acids. Unmatched junction bases numbered 5, after V lost 4 bases and J lost 5 bases. The CDR3 here is CASSYDRDHEQYF. The CDR3 DNA reads TGTGCCAGCAGCTATGACAGGGACCACGAGCAGTACTTC. Complete variable domain (other parts from reference TRBV11-3 and TRBJ2-7): EAGVVQSPRYKIIEKKQPVAFWCNPISGHNTLYWYLQNLGQGPELLIRYENEEAVDDSQLPKDRFSAERLKGVDSTLKIQPAELGDSAVYLCASSYDRDHEQYFGPGTRLTVT.

The V call is TRBV6-1, the J call TRBJ2-1; 9 bases map to TRBD2. Germline assignment: CDR1 MNHNS and CDR2 SASEGT. Unmatched junction bases numbered 12, after V lost 5 bases and J lost 13 bases. The CDR3 length is 14 residues. DNA of the CDR3: TGTGCCAGCAGTAGGACTAGCGCAGACAATGGCCAGTTCTTC. It yields the protein CASSRTSADNGQFF.

This chain joins TRBV4-3 and TRBJ1-2, with TRBD1 matching 7 bases. CDR3 size: 14 residues. The junction had 2 bases not matched to a gene; V was cut back by 4 bases and J by 0 bases. Germline V gene data show CDR1 as LGHNA and CDR2 as YSLEER. The DNA of the CDR3 is TGCGCCAGCAGCCCGACAGGGTCTAACTATGGCTACACCTTC. Amino acids: CASSPTGSNYGYTF.

This chain links TRBV25-1 with TRBJ2-2; possible D gene TRBD2, 5 bases. Trimming took 5 bases from V and 8 from J, leaving 9 bases between them. The germline V gene encodes CDR1 MGHDK and CDR2 SYGVNS. There are 12 residues in the CDR3. The CDR3 bases are TGTGCCAGCAGTTACATAGCGGGGGAGCTGTTTTTT. Protein product: CASSYIAGELFF.